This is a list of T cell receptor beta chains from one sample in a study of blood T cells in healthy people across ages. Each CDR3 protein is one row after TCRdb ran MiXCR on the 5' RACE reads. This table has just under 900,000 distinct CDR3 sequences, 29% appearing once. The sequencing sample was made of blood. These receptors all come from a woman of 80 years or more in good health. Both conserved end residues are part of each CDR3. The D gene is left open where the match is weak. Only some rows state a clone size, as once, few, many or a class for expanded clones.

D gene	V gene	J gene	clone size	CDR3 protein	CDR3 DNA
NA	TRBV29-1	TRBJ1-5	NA	CSVNEGGRNQPQHF	TGCAGCGTTAATGAGGGGGGAAGGAATCAGCCCCAGCATTTT
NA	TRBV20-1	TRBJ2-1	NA	CSAERNEQFF	TGCAGTGCCGAGCGAAATGAGCAGTTCTTC
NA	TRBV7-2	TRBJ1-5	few	CASSLAWLGNRPQHF	TGTGCCAGCAGCTTAGCCTGGTTAGGGAATCGGCCCCAGCATTTT
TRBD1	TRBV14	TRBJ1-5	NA	CASSQDARGPWQPQHF	TGTGCCAGCAGCCAAGATGCCAGGGGGCCTTGGCAGCCCCAGCATTTT
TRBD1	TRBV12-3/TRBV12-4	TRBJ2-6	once	CASNPGGQLASGANVLTF	TGTGCCAGCAATCCAGGGGGACAGTTGGCCTCTGGGGCCAACGTCCTGACTTTC
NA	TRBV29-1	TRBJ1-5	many	CSVADGGRQPQHF	TGCAGCGTTGCGGATGGTGGTCGGCAGCCCCAGCATTTT
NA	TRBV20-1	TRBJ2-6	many	CSARNSGANVLTF	TGCAGTGCTCGGAACTCTGGGGCCAACGTCCTGACTTTC
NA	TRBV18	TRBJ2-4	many	CASSPLGGWEDIQYF	TGTGCCAGCTCACCTTTGGGGGGCTGGGAAGACATTCAGTACTTC
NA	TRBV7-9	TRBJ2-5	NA	CASSTRGAHRETQYF	TGTGCCAGCAGCACTCGGGGGGCGCATCGAGAGACCCAGTACTTC
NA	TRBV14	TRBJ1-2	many	CASSAGRGYGYTF	TGTGCCAGCAGCGCGGGAAGGGGGTATGGCTACACCTTC
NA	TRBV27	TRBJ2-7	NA	CASRSRGFYEQYF	TGTGCCAGCAGGTCTCGGGGGTTCTACGAGCAGTACTTC
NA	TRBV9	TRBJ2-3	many	CASSSEAISSDTQYF	TGTGCCAGCAGCTCGGAGGCCATCTCATCCGATACGCAGTATTTT
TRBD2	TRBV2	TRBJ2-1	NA	CASSGGRRGGEQFF	TGTGCCAGCAGTGGGGGACGGCGGGGGGGGGAGCAGTTCTTC
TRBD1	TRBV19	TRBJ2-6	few	CASSMEGGVTAGANVLTF	TGTGCCAGTAGTATGGAAGGGGGCGTAACAGCTGGGGCCAACGTCCTGACTTTC
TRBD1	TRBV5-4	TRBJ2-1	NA	CASSVASQGAYNEQFF	TGTGCCAGCAGCGTGGCTTCCCAGGGGGCTTACAATGAGCAGTTCTTC
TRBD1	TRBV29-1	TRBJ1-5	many	CSVPDRDPSTQHF	TGCAGCGTTCCGGACAGGGACCCTTCAACCCAGCATTTT
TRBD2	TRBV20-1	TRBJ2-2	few	CSAIRTSGVATGELFF	TGCAGTGCTATACGAACTAGCGGGGTAGCCACCGGGGAGCTGTTTTTT
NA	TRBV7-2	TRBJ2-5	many	CASSLRLGRETQYF	TGTGCCAGCAGCTTAAGGCTCGGCCGGGAGACCCAGTACTTC
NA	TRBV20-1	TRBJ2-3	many	CSARASQETDTQYF	TGCAGTGCTAGAGCTAGTCAAGAAACAGATACGCAGTATTTT
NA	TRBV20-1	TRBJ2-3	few	CSAHKIWSRDARDTQYF	TGCAGTGCTCACAAAATCTGGTCTAGAGACGCACGAGATACGCAGTATTTT
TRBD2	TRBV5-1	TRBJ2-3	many	CASSSGLARSDTQYF	TGCGCCAGCAGCTCGGGACTAGCGAGATCAGATACGCAGTATTTT
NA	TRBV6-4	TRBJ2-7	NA	CASSVLLTGGYEQYF	TGCGCCAGCAGTGTCCTGTTGACAGGCGGCTACGAGCAGTACTTC
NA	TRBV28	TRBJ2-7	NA	CASSLSTGLTVYEQYF	TGTGCCAGCAGTTTGTCCACCGGCCTGACAGTATACGAGCAGTACTTC
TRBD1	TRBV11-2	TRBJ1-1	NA	CACSSLDRGLMNTEAFF	TGTGCCTGCAGCTCCCTCGACAGGGGCCTTATGAACACTGAAGCTTTCTTT
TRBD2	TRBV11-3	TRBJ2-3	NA	CAGTGGPGTDTQYF	TGTGCCGGTACGGGGGGGCCAGGCACAGATACGCAGTATTTT
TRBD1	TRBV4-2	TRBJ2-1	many	CASTGTGAVNEQFF	TGTGCCAGCACGGGGACAGGGGCTGTCAATGAGCAGTTCTTC
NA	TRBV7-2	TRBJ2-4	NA	CASRLRDIQYF	TGTGCCAGCCGGCTAAGGGACATTCAGTACTTC
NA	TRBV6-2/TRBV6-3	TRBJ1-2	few	CASRPTGAGGYTF	TGTGCCAGCAGGCCAACAGGCGCCGGAGGCTACACCTTC
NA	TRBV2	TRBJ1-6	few	CASTRDYNSPLHF	TGTGCCAGCACACGGGACTATAATTCACCCCTCCACTTT
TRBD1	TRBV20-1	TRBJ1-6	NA	CSARGGTGGNSPLHF	TGCAGTGCTAGGGGTGGGACAGGGGGTAATTCACCCCTCCACTTT
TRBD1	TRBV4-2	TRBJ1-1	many	CASSTLQGRATEAFF	TGTGCCAGCAGTACATTACAGGGGAGGGCCACTGAAGCTTTCTTT
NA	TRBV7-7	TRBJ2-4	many	CASSSSPLAKNIQYF	TGTGCTAGCAGCTCGTCCCCACTAGCCAAAAACATTCAGTACTTC
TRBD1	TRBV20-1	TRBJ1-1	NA	CRGTGGNTEAFF	TGCAGGGGGACAGGGGGGAACACTGAAGCTTTCTTT
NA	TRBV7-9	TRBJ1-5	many	CASSLEGTGNQPQHF	TGTGCCAGCAGCTTAGAAGGGACGGGCAATCAGCCCCAGCATTTT
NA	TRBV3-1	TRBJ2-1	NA	CASSQDRTGAIYEQFF	TGTGCCAGCAGCCAAGATAGAACGGGGGCGATTTACGAGCAGTTCTTC
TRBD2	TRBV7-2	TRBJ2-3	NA	CAGREGGDTQYF	TGTGCCGGCCGCGAGGGAGGGGATACGCAGTATTTT
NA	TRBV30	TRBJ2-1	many	CAWKGAYNEQFF	TGTGCCTGGAAGGGGGCCTACAATGAGCAGTTCTTC
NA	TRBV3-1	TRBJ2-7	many	CASSQDAGEQYF	TGTGCCAGCAGCCAAGATGCAGGCGAGCAGTACTTC
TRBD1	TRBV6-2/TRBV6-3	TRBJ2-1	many	CASSPWDRRANEQFF	TGTGCCAGCAGCCCCTGGGACAGAAGAGCCAATGAGCAGTTCTTC
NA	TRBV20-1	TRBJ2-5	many	CSARNGEETQYF	TGCAGTGCTAGAAACGGGGAAGAGACCCAGTACTTC
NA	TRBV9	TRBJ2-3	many	CASSVLSTDTQYF	TGTGCCAGCAGCGTATTATCCACAGATACGCAGTATTTT
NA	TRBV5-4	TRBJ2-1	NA	CASSPLGTKFF	TGTGCCAGCAGCCCACTCGGGACAAAGTTCTTC
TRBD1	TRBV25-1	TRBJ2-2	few	CARDRGKAGELFF	TGTGCCAGGGACAGGGGTAAAGCCGGGGAGCTGTTTTTT
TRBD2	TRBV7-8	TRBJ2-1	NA	CAGSYGGLAGSSYNEQFF	TGTGCCGGCAGCTATGGGGGACTAGCGGGGAGCTCCTACAATGAGCAGTTCTTC
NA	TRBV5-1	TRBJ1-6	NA	CASSLREHNSPLHF	TGCGCCAGCAGCTTGCGCGAACATAATTCACCCCTCCACTTT